The text below deals with one TCR beta chain. This sample is part of a study of blood T cell repertoires in COVID-19. V lost 2 bases and J 5 bases, leaving 13 bases between the germline ends. Germline V lookup: CDR1 SGHNT, CDR2 YENEEA. The CDR3 contains 15 residues. Authors' analysis steps: Reference gene primer amplification gave estimated nucleated cell counts. Profiled with immunoSEQ multiplex PCR; TCRdb holds only in-frame clones, not every one. V, J and clone size derive from that table, while D and trimming were established from the DNA sequence. The data show 130,000 or so clones, just under 80% seen once.

The source material was peripheral blood. The TCR originated in a human donor in a cohort sampled during active COVID-19. The V gene is TRBV11-3, the J gene TRBJ2-1, with D tentatively TRBD2 (5 bases). The CDR3 loop reads CASSLSLMGDNEQFF. The CDR3 nucleotides are TGTGCCAGCAGCTTATCTTTGATGGGAGACAATGAGCAGTTCTTC.